A selection of T cell receptor beta chains follows, all from one sample in a study of identical twins. TCRdb re-called the 5' RACE reads through MiXCR, storing one row per CDR3 protein. The sample carries roughly 770,000 distinct CDR3 sequences, roughly 18% recorded once. These data were also reused for a study on T cells expressing NK-cell markers.

The sequenced material came from PBMCs. These receptor sequences come from a woman aged 18-29 years in good health. Both conserved end residues are part of each CDR3. A D gene is named only where the DNA matches it firmly. The size of a clone is reported for some rows only, either as once, few or many, or as a class for expanded clones.

size	D	V	J	DNA	CDR3
NA	NA	TRBV7-6	TRBJ2-1	TGTGCCAGCAGCTTAGAGCAGGGGAACTACAATGAGCAGTTCTTC	CASSLEQGNYNEQFF
NA	TRBD2	TRBV11-2	TRBJ2-1	TGTGCCAGCAGCTTAGTTCCTAGCGGGAGGGCCGGGTACAATGAGCAGTTCTTC	CASSLVPSGRAGYNEQFF
NA	TRBD1	TRBV4-3	TRBJ1-2	TGCGCCAGCAGCCTTAGCGACAGGGAGGCGGTGGGCTACACCTTC	CASSLSDREAVGYTF
few	NA	TRBV20-1	TRBJ2-2	TGCAGTGCTAGGATCAGGGGCACCACCGGGGAGCTGTTTTTT	CSARIRGTTGELFF
few	NA	TRBV10-3	TRBJ2-1	TGTGCCATCTTATCGGAGGGCCATAGTAATGAGCAGTTCTTC	CAILSEGHSNEQFF
NA	NA	TRBV6-2/TRBV6-3	TRBJ2-4	TGTGCCAGCAGTTACGACAACAACATTCAGTACTTC	CASSYDNNIQYF
NA	NA	TRBV20-1	TRBJ2-1	TGCAGTGCTAACCTAGGGTCCTACAATGAGCAGTTCTTC	CSANLGSYNEQFF
few	TRBD1	TRBV4-2	TRBJ2-7	TGTGCCAGCAGCCAAGAGCGGACAGGGGGTGGGTACGAGCAGTACTTC	CASSQERTGGGYEQYF
NA	TRBD2	TRBV7-2	TRBJ2-1	TGTGCCAGCAGCCCCGATAGCGGGGGGTACAATGAGCAGTTCTTC	CASSPDSGGYNEQFF
NA	NA	TRBV7-9	TRBJ2-2	TGTGCCAGCAGCTCCGACCGGGGGTTTAACACCGGGGAGCTGTTTTTT	CASSSDRGFNTGELFF
NA	NA	TRBV29-1	TRBJ2-6	TGCAGCGCTAGGGGTTCCGGGGCCAACGTCCTGACTTTC	CSARGSGANVLTF
NA	NA	TRBV20-1	TRBJ1-5	TGCAGTGCTTCACGCGGGCCTAGCAATCAGCCCCAGCATTTT	CSASRGPSNQPQHF
many	NA	TRBV5-1	TRBJ2-7	TGCGCCAGCAGCTTGGGACAGTACTACGAGCAGTACTTC	CASSLGQYYEQYF
once	NA	TRBV27	TRBJ2-2	TGTGCCAGCAGTTTAATATACTCACCCCCCGGGGAGCTGTTTTTT	CASSLIYSPPGELFF
NA	TRBD2	TRBV3-1	TRBJ2-1	TGTGCCAGCTGCCAATCGGCTAGCGGGAAGGTTGAGCAGTTCTTC	CASCQSASGKVEQFF
NA	NA	TRBV20-1	TRBJ2-1	TGCAGTGCTAGTTCAGGTAATGAGCAGTTCTTC	CSASSGNEQFF
few	NA	TRBV20-1	TRBJ2-1	TGCAGTGCCCCAGAGGGGTCCTACAATGAGCAGTTCTTC	CSAPEGSYNEQFF
few	TRBD2	TRBV4-3	TRBJ2-2	TGCGCCAGCAGCCAAGTAGGGCTAGCGGGACAAGACGGGGAGCTGTTTTTT	CASSQVGLAGQDGELFF
NA	NA	TRBV12-3/TRBV12-4	TRBJ1-5	TGTGCCAGCAGTTTAGGGCGGCGGAGCAATCAGCCCCAGCATTTT	CASSLGRRSNQPQHF
NA	NA	TRBV4-3	TRBJ1-5	TGCGCCAGCAGCCAAGATCCGGGTTATCGCCAGCCCCAGCATTTT	CASSQDPGYRQPQHF
NA	NA	TRBV5-1	TRBJ2-6	TGCGCCAGCGGAATGGACTCTGGGGCCAACGTCCTGACTTTC	CASGMDSGANVLTF
NA	TRBD2	TRBV27	TRBJ2-3	TGTGCCAGCAGTTTATCCGGGAGGGCGGAGGATACGCAGTATTTT	CASSLSGRAEDTQYF
once	NA	TRBV6-2/TRBV6-3	TRBJ2-1	TGTGCCAGCAGTTACGTTACTGGCGGATGGCAGTTCTTC	CASSYVTGGWQFF
few	NA	TRBV29-1	TRBJ2-2	TGCAGCGTTGCCCACGGCACCTCCTTCGGCACCGGGGAGCTGTTTTTT	CSVAHGTSFGTGELFF
few	NA	TRBV20-1	TRBJ2-7	TGCAGTGCTAGAGTGCAGGGAGGAGGACTACCCGGCTCCTACGAGCAGTACTTC	CSARVQGGGLPGSYEQYF
NA	TRBD2	TRBV7-9	TRBJ2-4	TGTGCCAGCAGCGCTAGACTAGCGGGACTAGCCAAAAACATTCAGTACTTC	CASSARLAGLAKNIQYF
NA	NA	TRBV12-3/TRBV12-4	TRBJ1-1	TGTGCCAGCAGTTTACTCAAGACTGAAGCTTTCTTT	CASSLLKTEAFF